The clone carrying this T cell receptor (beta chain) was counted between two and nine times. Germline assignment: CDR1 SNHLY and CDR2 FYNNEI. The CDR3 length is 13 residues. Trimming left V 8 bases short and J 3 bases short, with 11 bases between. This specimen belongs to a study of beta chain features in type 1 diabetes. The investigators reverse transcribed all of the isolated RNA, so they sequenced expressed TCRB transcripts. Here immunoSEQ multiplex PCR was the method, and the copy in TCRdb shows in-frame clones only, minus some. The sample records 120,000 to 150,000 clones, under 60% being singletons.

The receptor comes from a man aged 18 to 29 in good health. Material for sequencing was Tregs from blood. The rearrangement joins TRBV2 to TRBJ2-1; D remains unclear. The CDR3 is CASLPRVYNEQFF. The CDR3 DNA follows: TGTGCCAGCCTACCACGGGTCTACAATGAGCAGTTCTTC. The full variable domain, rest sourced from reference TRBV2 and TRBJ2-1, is EPEVTQTPSHQVTQMGQEVILRCVPISNHLYFYWYRQILGQKVEFLVSFYNNEISEKSEIFDDQFSVERPDGSNFTLKIRSTKLEDSAMYFCASLPRVYNEQFFGPGTRLTVL.